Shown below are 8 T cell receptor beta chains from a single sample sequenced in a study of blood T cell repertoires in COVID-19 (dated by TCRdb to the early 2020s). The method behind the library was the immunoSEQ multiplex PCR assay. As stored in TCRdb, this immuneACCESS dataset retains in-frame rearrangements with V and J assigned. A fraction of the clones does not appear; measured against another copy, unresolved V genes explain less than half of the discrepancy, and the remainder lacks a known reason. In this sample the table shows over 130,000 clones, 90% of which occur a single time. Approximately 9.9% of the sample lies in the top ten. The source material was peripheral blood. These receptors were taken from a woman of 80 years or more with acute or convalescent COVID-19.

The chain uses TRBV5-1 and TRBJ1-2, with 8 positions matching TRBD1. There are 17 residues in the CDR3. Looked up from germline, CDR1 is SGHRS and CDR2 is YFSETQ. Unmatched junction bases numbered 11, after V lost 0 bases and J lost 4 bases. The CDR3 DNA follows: TGCGCCAGCAGCTTGGCCGGGACAGGTGATGGGAGCTATGGCTACACCTTC. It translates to CASSLAGTGDGSYGYTF.

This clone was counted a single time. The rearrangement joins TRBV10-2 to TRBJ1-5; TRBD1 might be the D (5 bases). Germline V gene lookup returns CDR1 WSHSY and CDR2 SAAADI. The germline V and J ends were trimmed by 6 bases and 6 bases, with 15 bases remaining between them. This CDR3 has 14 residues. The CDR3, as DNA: TGCGCCAGCAGCGACCTGGGGGGTATTCAGCCCCAGCATTTT. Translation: CASSDLGGIQPQHF.

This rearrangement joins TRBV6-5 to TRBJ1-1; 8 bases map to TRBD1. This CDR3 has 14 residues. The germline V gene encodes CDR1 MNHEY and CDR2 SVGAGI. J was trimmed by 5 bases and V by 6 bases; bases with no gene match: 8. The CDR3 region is CASRRTGGSTEAFF. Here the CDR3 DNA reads TGTGCCAGCAGGAGAACAGGGGGATCTACTGAAGCTTTCTTT.

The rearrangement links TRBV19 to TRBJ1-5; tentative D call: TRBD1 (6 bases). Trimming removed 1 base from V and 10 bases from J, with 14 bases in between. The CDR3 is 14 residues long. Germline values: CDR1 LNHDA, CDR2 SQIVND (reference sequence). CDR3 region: CASSIAGGSTPQHF. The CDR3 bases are TGTGCCAGTAGTATAGCGGGGGGCTCTACTCCCCAGCATTTT.

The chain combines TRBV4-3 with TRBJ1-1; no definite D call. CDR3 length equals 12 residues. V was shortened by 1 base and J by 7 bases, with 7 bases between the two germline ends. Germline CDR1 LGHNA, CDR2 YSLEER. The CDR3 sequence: CASSQGRSEAFF. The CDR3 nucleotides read TGCGCCAGCAGCCAAGGACGGAGTGAAGCTTTCTTT.

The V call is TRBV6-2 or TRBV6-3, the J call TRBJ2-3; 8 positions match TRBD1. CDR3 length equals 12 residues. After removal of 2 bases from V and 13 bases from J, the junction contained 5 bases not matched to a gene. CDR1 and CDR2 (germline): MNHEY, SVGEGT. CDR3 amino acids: CASSYKGQEEYF. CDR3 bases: TGTGCCAGCAGTTACAAGGGACAGGAGGAGTATTTT.

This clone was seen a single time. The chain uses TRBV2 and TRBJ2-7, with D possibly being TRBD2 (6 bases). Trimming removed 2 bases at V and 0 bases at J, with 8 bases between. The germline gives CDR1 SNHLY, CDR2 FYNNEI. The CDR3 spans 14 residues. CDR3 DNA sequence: TGTGCCAGCAGTGAACAGGGACTCTCCTACGAGCAGTACTTC. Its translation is CASSEQGLSYEQYF.

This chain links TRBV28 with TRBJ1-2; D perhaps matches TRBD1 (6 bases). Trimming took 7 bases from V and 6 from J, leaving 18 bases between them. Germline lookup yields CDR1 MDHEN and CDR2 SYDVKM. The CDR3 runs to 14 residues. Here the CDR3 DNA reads TGTGCCAGCAAGGAAGGCACAGGGTGGGATGGCTACACCTTC. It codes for CASKEGTGWDGYTF.